What follows are 32 T cell receptor beta chains derived from one specimen sequenced in a study of cytomegalovirus exposure and HLA in healthy donors. Primers: 60 Vbeta forward and 13 Jbeta reverse. Some clones are missing from TCRdb's copy, which holds only in-frame ones; the method was immunoSEQ multiplex PCR. The sample comprises under 200,000 clones, about 77% of which are singletons, and roughly 7.3% rests with the top ten. Sequencing used PBMCs. These receptors were obtained from a male donor in good health and CMV-seropositive.

The chain employs TRBV2 and TRBJ2-3; D remains ambiguous. Germline V gives CDR1 SNHLY, CDR2 FYNNEI. V was shortened by 5 bases and J by 1 base, with 7 bases between the two germline ends. CDR3 size: 13 residues. CDR3 amino acids: CASSNRGTDTQYF. The CDR3, as DNA: TGTGCCAGCAGTAACCGGGGCACAGATACGCAGTATTTT.

The chain employs TRBV5-4 and TRBJ2-3, with 7 bases that match TRBD2. V lost 6 bases to trimming and J lost 4 bases; unmatched junction nucleotides: 11. In germline, CDR1 is SGHNT, CDR2 YYREEE (reference sequence). The CDR3 runs 15 residues. The CDR3 loop is CASNQPGGPADTQYF. The CDR3 DNA is TGTGCCAGCAATCAACCGGGGGGACCCGCAGATACGCAGTATTTT.

This clone has just one count. The chain uses TRBV30 and TRBJ1-4; D ambiguous. The CDR3 has 14 amino acids. With 4 bases removed from V and 6 bases from J, the gap between germline ends came to 15 bases. From germline, CDR1 is GTSNPN and CDR2 SVGIG (reference sequence). The CDR3 DNA reads as TGTGCCTGGACGGGGAGGACTTTTGATGAAAAACTGTTTTTT. It codes for CAWTGRTFDEKLFF.

On this clone: This is likely an artifact of a read error, given a far larger clone one base away. The chain links TRBV6-1 to TRBJ1-6; 8 bases align to TRBD1. This CDR3 comprises 14 residues. The germline V gene encodes CDR1 MNHNS and CDR2 SASEGT. After removal of 1 base from V and 10 bases from J, the junction contained 3 bases not matched to a gene. Here the CDR3 DNA reads TGTGCCAGCAGTGAAGGGTCAGGGGGCTCACCCCTCCACTTT. This sequence encodes CASSEGSGGSPLHF.

V gene TRBV5-1 combines with J gene TRBJ1-6; possibly TRBD1 for D (6 bases). CDR1 SGHRS and CDR2 YFSETQ come from the germline V gene. V was shortened by 4 bases and J by 3 bases, with 14 bases between the two germline ends. This CDR3 spans 16 amino acids. DNA of the CDR3: TGCGCCAGCAGCCTTACGACAGGCCACTATAATTCACCCCTCCACTTT. This translates into CASSLTTGHYNSPLHF.

The genes are TRBV27 and TRBJ2-3; D not resolved. Germline assignment: CDR1 MNHEY and CDR2 SMNVEV (reference sequence). The ends were cut back, 2 bases at V and 6 bases at J, with 9 bases in the middle. The CDR3 is 13 amino acids. CDR3 in DNA: TGTGCCAGCAGTTTAGTTTTCGGGGATACGCAGTATTTT. Encoded protein: CASSLVFGDTQYF.

The rearrangement joins TRBV16 to TRBJ1-5; D gene unclear. In germline, CDR1 is KGHSY, CDR2 FQNENV. V lost 4 bases and J lost 9, with 10 bases in between. The CDR3 has 12 amino acids. The CDR3 is CASSPPRRPQHF. In nucleotides, the CDR3 is TGTGCCAGCAGCCCTCCGAGAAGGCCCCAGCATTTT.

This clone was recorded many times. The chain combines TRBV6-4 with TRBJ2-1; 10 nucleotides line up with TRBD2. The trim removed 6 bases at V and 6 bases at J, leaving 8 bases unmatched. The CDR3 runs to 15 residues. Germline V lookup: CDR1 MRHNA, CDR2 SNTAGT. The CDR3 DNA sequence: TGTGCCAGCAGCGGAGGACTAGCGGAGACCAATGAGCAGTTCTTC. Its translation: CASSGGLAETNEQFF.

The chain uses TRBV13 and TRBJ1-2, with a weak D call TRBD1 (6 bases). The CDR3 consists of 12 residues. CDR1 is PRHDT and CDR2 is FYEKMQ in the germline V gene (reference sequence). V was clipped by 5 bases and J by 11 bases, with 15 bases between them. For the CDR3, the DNA is TGTGCCAGCAGCGCCGACAGGAGTGGTTACACCTTC. Amino acid sequence: CASSADRSGYTF.

The V call is TRBV4-2, the J call TRBJ1-3, with TRBD1 matching over 7 bases. V lost 6 bases and J lost 2; bases outside the gene matches: 7. The CDR3 covers 15 residues. Germline lookup yields CDR1 LGHNA and CDR2 YNFKEQ. The CDR3 here is CASSTTGVTGNTIYF. The CDR3 DNA reads as TGTGCCAGCAGTACCACAGGGGTTACTGGAAACACCATATATTTT.

With regard to this clone: The sample holds other DNA sequences that translate to the same CDR3. This chain uses TRBV9 with TRBJ2-3; TRBD2 matches 7 bases. The junction had 6 bases not matched to a gene; V was cut back by 5 bases and J by 0 bases. Per the germline V gene, CDR1 is SGDLS and CDR2 is YYNGEE. The CDR3 consists of 15 residues. CDR3 in DNA: TGTGCCAGCAGTGTTGGGGGGGTTAGCACAGATACGCAGTATTTT. Its translation is CASSVGGVSTDTQYF.

This clone has only a few counts. The chain links TRBV5-4 to TRBJ1-2; the D gene is possibly TRBD1 (6 bases). This CDR3 has 16 residues. V dropped 1 base and J dropped 4 bases, with 17 bases sitting between them. CDR1 and CDR2 from the germline V gene are SGHNT and YYREEE (reference sequence). The chain's CDR3 is CASSLRQGHDAYGYTF. The CDR3 DNA sequence: TGTGCCAGCAGCTTGCGTCAGGGGCACGATGCCTATGGCTACACCTTC.

The V gene is TRBV10-3, the J gene TRBJ2-2, with D maybe TRBD2 (6 bases). The CDR3 covers 13 residues. The germline CDR1 and CDR2 sequences are ENHRY and SYGVKD. Trimming cost V 6 bases and J 4 bases, with 9 bases left between them. Here the CDR3 reads CAIREGSTGELFF. The CDR3 DNA follows: TGTGCCATCAGGGAGGGTAGCACCGGGGAGCTGTTTTTT.

CDR3 residues: CASSLARDSHSNQPQHF. CDR3 sequence (DNA): TGTGCCAGCAGCTTAGCCCGGGACAGCCATAGCAATCAGCCCCAGCATTTT. This sequence joins TRBV7-9 and TRBJ1-5; 7 bases map to TRBD1. With V trimmed by 0 bases and J by 0 bases, 5 bases remained unmatched. The germline V gene encodes CDR1 SEHNR and CDR2 FQNEAQ (reference sequence). The CDR3 sequence is 17 residues long.

The chain combines TRBV19 with TRBJ2-7; TRBD1 matches at 7 bases. J gave up 2 bases and V 4 bases, and 2 bases lay outside the gene matches. Germline V lookup: CDR1 LNHDA, CDR2 SQIVND (reference sequence). The CDR3 length is 13 residues. The CDR3 DNA reads as TGTGCCAGTAGTAGTCAGGGGGCCTACGAGCAGTACTTC. Amino acid sequence: CASSSQGAYEQYF.

The CDR3 loop reads CASSSERVAGAITDTQYF. CDR3 nucleotide sequence: TGTGCCAGCAGCTCCGAGCGGGTAGCGGGGGCCATCACAGATACGCAGTATTTT. The gene calls are TRBV7-6 and TRBJ2-3; TRBD2 agrees at 9 bases. Germline CDR1 SGHVS, CDR2 FNYEAQ. The CDR3 length is 18 residues. Germline trimming cut 4 bases from V and 2 bases from J; bases unmatched to any gene: 13.

This chain connects TRBV7-3 to TRBJ2-7; possible D gene TRBD2, 6 bases. Germline CDR1 is SGHTA and CDR2 is FQGTGA. Trimming left V 2 bases short and J 9 bases short, with 14 bases between. The CDR3 has 13 amino acids. CDR3 loop: CASSLGAGSVQYF. CDR3 bases: TGTGCCAGCAGCTTAGGGGCGGGATCAGTGCAGTACTTC. The full variable domain, its missing parts supplied by reference TRBV7-3 and TRBJ2-7, is GAGVSQTPSNKVTEKGKYVELRCDPISGHTALYWYRQSLGQGPEFLIYFQGTGAADDSGLPNDRFFAVRPEGSVSTLKIQRTERGDSAVYLCASSLGAGSVQYFGPGTRLTVT.

The gene calls are TRBV6-6 and TRBJ2-4; 9 bases fit TRBD1. With V trimmed by 4 bases and J by 8 bases, 6 bases remained unmatched. Germline V lookup: CDR1 MNHNY, CDR2 SVGAGI (reference sequence). This CDR3 region has 14 residues. The DNA of the CDR3 is TGTGCCAGCAGTTCTGCGGGACAGGGTTACATTCAGTACTTC. Translation: CASSSAGQGYIQYF.

This clone occurred once. The rearrangement joins TRBV2 to TRBJ1-4; D is unresolved. This CDR3 spans 14 amino acids. The germline CDR1 and CDR2 sequences are SNHLY and FYNNEI. The V gene lost 1 base and the J gene lost 7 bases, with 10 bases spanning the gap. The CDR3 loop is CASSEGPGGEKLFF. For the CDR3, the DNA is TGTGCCAGCAGTGAAGGCCCAGGTGGTGAAAAACTGTTTTTT.

This clone was picked up one time. The J gene is TRBJ2-7, the V gene TRBV27; weak D call: TRBD2 (6 bases). The germline gives CDR1 MNHEY, CDR2 SMNVEV (reference sequence). V was shortened by 5 bases and J by 6 bases, with 17 bases between the two germline ends. CDR3 length: 14 residues. The CDR3 nucleotides read TGTGCCAGCAGTCTATATGGGGGGTCGAGCGAGCAGTACTTC. Translated: CASSLYGGSSEQYF.

The chain joins TRBV7-9 to TRBJ1-2; TRBD1 agrees at 7 bases. V shed 5 bases and J 3 bases; nucleotides not matched to a gene: 18. Per the germline V gene, CDR1 is SEHNR and CDR2 is FQNEAQ (reference sequence). CDR3 length: 18 residues. The CDR3 spells CASSRPGRGSKEDYGYTF. CDR3 DNA sequence: TGTGCCAGCAGCCGTCCGGGCAGGGGGTCTAAGGAGGACTATGGCTACACCTTC.

This chain joins TRBV4-2 and TRBJ1-3, with a weak D call TRBD1 (6 bases). Germline V gene data show CDR1 as LGHNA and CDR2 as YNFKEQ. V shed 0 bases and J shed 4 bases, with 10 bases lying between them. The CDR3 contains 15 residues. The CDR3 DNA is TGTGCCAGCAGCCAAGATGGGGGCTCCGGAAACACCATATATTTT. Its translation is CASSQDGGSGNTIYF.

This clone was detected only once. The V gene is TRBV4-1, the J gene TRBJ1-1; 7 nucleotides line up with TRBD1. CDR3 length: 17 residues. The V gene end was trimmed by 0 bases and the J gene end by 1 base; junction bases not matched to a gene: 8. Germline V gene lookup returns CDR1 MGHRA and CDR2 YSYEKL. This CDR3 reads CASSQDSRGRRNTEAFF. CDR3 DNA sequence: TGCGCCAGCAGCCAAGATTCGAGGGGGCGCCGGAACACTGAAGCTTTCTTT.

This chain connects TRBV27 to TRBJ1-2; TRBD1 aligns across 12 bases. CDR3 length: 14 residues. In germline, CDR1 is MNHEY, CDR2 SMNVEV (reference sequence). V dropped 3 bases and J dropped 5; count of bases not matched to a gene: 1. The CDR3 protein is CASSLGQGAYGYTF. CDR3 bases: TGTGCCAGCAGTTTGGGACAGGGGGCATATGGCTACACCTTC.

The rearrangement uses TRBV30 and TRBJ1-1; a weak D match, TRBD1 (6 bases). The CDR3 totals 13 residues. Germline CDR1 reads GTSNPN; CDR2 reads SVGIG (reference sequence). The V gene lost 5 bases and the J gene lost 5 bases, with 15 bases spanning the gap. CDR3 region: CAWQAGGWTEAFF. In DNA form, the CDR3 reads TGTGCCTGGCAGGCGGGGGGCTGGACTGAAGCTTTCTTT.

There are a few counts of this clone. The rearrangement links TRBV6-5 to TRBJ1-3; D might be TRBD1 (5 bases). The germline V and J ends were trimmed by 7 bases and 3 bases, with 13 bases remaining between them. This CDR3 is built from 14 residues. Per the germline V gene, CDR1 is MNHEY and CDR2 is SVGAGI. The CDR3 sequence is CASTDSFGGNTIYF. DNA of the CDR3: TGTGCCAGCACCGACAGTTTTGGTGGAAACACCATATATTTT.

V is TRBV9 and J is TRBJ2-7, with TRBD1 matching over 7 bases. Germline values: CDR1 SGDLS, CDR2 YYNGEE. Germline trimming cut 2 bases from V and 5 bases from J; bases unmatched to any gene: 1. The CDR3 loop spans 12 amino acids. CDR3 sequence reads: CASSVGTDEQYF. CDR3 bases: TGTGCCAGCAGCGTGGGGACAGACGAGCAGTACTTC.

The chain combines TRBV2 with TRBJ2-6, with 11 bases fitting TRBD1. The CDR3 runs to 18 residues. With V trimmed by 7 bases and J by 0 bases, 8 bases remained unmatched. Germline V gene lookup returns CDR1 SNHLY and CDR2 FYNNEI. CDR3 nucleotide sequence: TGTGCCAGCACTCCCCGGGACAGGGGGTCCTCTGGGGCCAACGTCCTGACTTTC. Translated: CASTPRDRGSSGANVLTF. The full variable domain, with the rest looked up from reference TRBV2 and TRBJ2-6, is EPEVTQTPSHQVTQMGQEVILRCVPISNHLYFYWYRQILGQKVEFLVSFYNNEISEKSEIFDDQFSVERPDGSNFTLKIRSTKLEDSAMYFCASTPRDRGSSGANVLTFGAGSRLTVL.

At least ten counts were recorded for this clone. The chain recombines TRBV4-1 with TRBJ2-7, with D perhaps TRBD2 (5 bases). V was trimmed by 4 bases and J by 3 bases, leaving 16 bases between them. The CDR3 contains 15 residues. Germline V gene sequence: CDR1 MGHRA, CDR2 YSYEKL. The CDR3 nucleotides read TGCGCCAGCAGCCCTGTGGACTTTCCAGGCTACGAGCAGTACTTC. Translated, it gives CASSPVDFPGYEQYF.

The chain recombines TRBV4-2 with TRBJ2-1, with 15 bases that match TRBD2. The CDR3 extends over 17 amino acids. V lost 0 bases, J lost 7 bases, and 4 bases stayed unmatched. Germline CDR1 reads LGHNA; CDR2 reads YNFKEQ. CDR3 bases: TGTGCCAGCAGCCAAGAGTCGGGACTAGCGGGGGGTAATGAGCAGTTCTTC. Encoded protein: CASSQESGLAGGNEQFF.

This chain uses TRBV7-2 with TRBJ1-2; 10 nucleotides align to TRBD1. The CDR3 is made up of 17 amino acids. V was pared by 5 bases and J by 0 bases, with 9 bases of the junction left unmatched. Germline lookup yields CDR1 SGHTA and CDR2 FQGNSA. Here the CDR3 reads CASSPPGQGRANYGYTF. In DNA form, the CDR3 reads TGTGCCAGCAGCCCGCCGGGACAGGGGAGGGCTAACTATGGCTACACCTTC. Full variable domain (missing parts from reference TRBV7-2 and TRBJ1-2): GAGVSQSPSNKVTEKGKDVELRCDPISGHTALYWYRQSLGQGLEFLIYFQGNSAPDKSGLPSDRFSAERTGGSVSTLTIQRTQQEDSAVYLCASSPPGQGRANYGYTFGSGTRLTVV.

In DNA, the CDR3 is TGTGCCAGTAGTCCGGGACAGAGAAAGTATAGCAATCAGCCCCAGCATTTT. Its translation: CASSPGQRKYSNQPQHF. The rearrangement uses TRBV19 and TRBJ1-5, with 7 bases lining up with TRBD1. The CDR3 length is 17 residues. Germline values: CDR1 LNHDA, CDR2 SQIVND (reference sequence). V gave up 5 bases and J gave up 0 bases; unmatched junction bases: 10.